The clone carrying this T cell receptor beta chain has only a few counts. Its antigen is undetermined. This specimen includes other DNA sequences encoding the same CDR3. The data derive from a study of beta chain features in type 1 diabetes. Since all of the isolated RNA was reverse transcribed, expressed TCRB transcripts were what got sequenced. Using immunoSEQ multiplex PCR, the repertoire was profiled, and TCRdb retains in-frame clones only, with some absent. The sample lists 630,000 or so clones; 11% to 15% were seen once. Germline CDR1 and CDR2: SEHNR and FQNEAQ (reference sequence). This CDR3 spans 12 amino acids. With 8 bases removed from V and 3 bases from J, the gap between germline ends came to 9 bases. General observations from the study: Type 1 diabetes patients had TCRB CDR3s that were shorter (moderately but significantly so) in all four CD4+ subsets. VDJ junctions in type 1 diabetes patients carried more deletions and fewer insertions.

Sequencing input: naive CD4+ T cells from blood. The chain carries TRBV7-9 and TRBJ2-3, with D perhaps matching TRBD1 (5 bases). This clonotype was sampled from a man aged 18 to 35 with type 1 diabetes. DNA of the CDR3: TGTGCCAGCTCCAGGGATACAGATACGCAGTATTTT. This codes for CASSRDTDTQYF.